A selection of T cell receptor beta chains follows, all from one sample in a study of T-cell memory formation after mild COVID-19. TCRdb re-called the 5' RACE reads through MiXCR, storing one row per CDR3 protein. The sample records 540,000 or so distinct CDR3 sequences, 20% being singletons. Sequencing used PBMCs or a T cell subset sorted from them (not recorded which). Every receptor here comes from an adult woman who had mild COVID-19 (a few samples of this study predate the infection). Cell type and time point are not known. Each CDR3 is given with its conserved first and last residue. D genes are given only for firm matches. Expanded clones get a size class; other rows say once, few or many, or leave the size out.

abundance	v_gene	d_gene	j_gene	CDR3aa	CDR3nt
many	TRBV27	TRBD1	TRBJ1-1	CASSLQGALKSEAFF	TGTGCCAGCAGTTTGCAGGGGGCCCTGAAGAGTGAAGCTTTCTTT
NA	TRBV20-1	NA	TRBJ2-7	CSARVMRQRPYEQYF	TGCAGTGCTAGAGTAATGCGGCAGAGGCCCTACGAGCAGTACTTC
NA	TRBV7-9	TRBD1	TRBJ2-3	CASSLGLGTGVTDTQYF	TGTGCCAGCAGCTTAGGATTGGGGACAGGGGTCACAGATACGCAGTATTTT
NA	TRBV4-1	TRBD1	TRBJ2-7	CASSPYLTGVDEQYF	TGCGCCAGCAGCCCATACCTTACAGGGGTAGACGAGCAGTACTTC
NA	TRBV20-1	NA	TRBJ2-7	CSARDGRAGRLYEQYF	TGCAGTGCTAGAGATGGAAGGGCAGGGAGGCTTTACGAGCAGTACTTC
NA	TRBV6-1	NA	TRBJ2-7	CASMGTSTHEQYF	TGTGCCAGCATGGGGACAAGTACTCACGAGCAGTACTTC
NA	TRBV29-1	TRBD2	TRBJ2-7	CSVESQNRGVYEQYF	TGCAGCGTTGAGTCCCAGAACCGGGGGGTCTACGAGCAGTACTTC
NA	TRBV20-1	NA	TRBJ1-1	CSAGEDTEAFF	TGCAGTGCAGGGGAAGACACTGAAGCTTTCTTT
NA	TRBV4-1	NA	TRBJ1-1	CASSGPHRDTEAFF	TGCGCCAGCAGCGGACCCCACAGGGACACTGAAGCTTTCTTT
NA	TRBV7-2	TRBD1	TRBJ2-7	CASSTTGGAYEQYF	TGTGCCAGCAGCACGACAGGGGGGGCCTACGAGCAGTACTTC
few	TRBV25-1	NA	TRBJ1-1	CASRFRAEAFF	TGTGCCAGCAGGTTCCGAGCTGAAGCTTTCTTT
few	TRBV27	TRBD2	TRBJ2-1	CASTRLATFEQFF	TGTGCCAGCACACGACTAGCCACCTTTGAGCAGTTCTTC
NA	TRBV20-1	NA	TRBJ2-7	CSAGSNGGITYEQYF	TGCAGTGCTGGTTCGAACGGGGGAATAACCTACGAGCAGTACTTC
NA	TRBV7-9	TRBD1	TRBJ1-1	CASSPTGGAEAFF	TGTGCCAGCAGCCCCACAGGGGGCGCTGAAGCTTTCTTT
NA	TRBV7-2	TRBD2	TRBJ2-5	CASSSGGVETQYF	TGTGCCAGCAGCTCCGGGGGGGTCGAGACCCAGTACTTC
NA	TRBV10-3	NA	TRBJ2-5	CAISEGTGTQYF	TGTGCCATCAGTGAGGGGACCGGGACCCAGTACTTC
few	TRBV19	TRBD1	TRBJ1-5	CASSILNTGGEGGNQPQHF	TGTGCCAGTAGTATCCTTAATACAGGGGGCGAGGGGGGCAATCAGCCCCAGCATTTT
few	TRBV7-2	NA	TRBJ1-6	CASSLAGVRNSPLHF	TGTGCCAGCAGCTTAGCCGGGGTCCGGAATTCACCCCTCCACTTT
few	TRBV3-1	TRBD2	TRBJ2-1	CASSQDQTSLMEFF	TGTGCCAGCAGCCAAGATCAGACTAGCCTTATGGAGTTCTTC